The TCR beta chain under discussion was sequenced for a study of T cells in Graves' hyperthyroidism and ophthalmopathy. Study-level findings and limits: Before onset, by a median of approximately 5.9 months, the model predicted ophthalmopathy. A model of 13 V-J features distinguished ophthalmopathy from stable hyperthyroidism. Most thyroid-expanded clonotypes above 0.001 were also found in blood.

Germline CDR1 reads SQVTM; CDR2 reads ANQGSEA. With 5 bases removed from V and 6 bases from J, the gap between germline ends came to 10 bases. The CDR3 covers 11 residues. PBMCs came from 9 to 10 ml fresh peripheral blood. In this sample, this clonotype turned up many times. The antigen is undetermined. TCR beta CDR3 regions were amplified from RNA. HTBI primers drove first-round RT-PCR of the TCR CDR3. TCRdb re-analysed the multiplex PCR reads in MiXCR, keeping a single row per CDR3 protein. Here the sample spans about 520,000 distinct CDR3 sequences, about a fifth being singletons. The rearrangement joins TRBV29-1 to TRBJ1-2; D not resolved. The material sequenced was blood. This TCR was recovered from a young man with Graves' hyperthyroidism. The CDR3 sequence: CSVQWRDGYTF. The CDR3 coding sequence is TGCAGCGTTCAGTGGAGGGATGGCTACACCTTC.